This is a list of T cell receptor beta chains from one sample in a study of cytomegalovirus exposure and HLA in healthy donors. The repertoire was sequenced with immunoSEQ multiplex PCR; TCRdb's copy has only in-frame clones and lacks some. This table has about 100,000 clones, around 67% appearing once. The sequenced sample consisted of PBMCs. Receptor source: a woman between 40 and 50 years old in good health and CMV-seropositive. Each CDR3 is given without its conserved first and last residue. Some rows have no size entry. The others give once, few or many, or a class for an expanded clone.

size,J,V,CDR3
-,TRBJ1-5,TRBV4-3,ASSRRGGLNQGQVNQPQH
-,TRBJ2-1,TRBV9,ASSAGVGGAEQF
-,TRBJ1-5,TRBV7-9,ASSGTGGIQPQH
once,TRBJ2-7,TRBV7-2,ASSLGPQGDNEQY
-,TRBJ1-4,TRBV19,ASSRGDSNEKLF
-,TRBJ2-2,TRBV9,ASSVGSGGLFPGELF
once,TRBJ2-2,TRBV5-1,ASSLAQGSTGELF
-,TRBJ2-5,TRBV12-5,ASGFGQAQETQY
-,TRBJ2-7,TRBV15,ATSRDPRSYEQY
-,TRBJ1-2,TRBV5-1,ASSEPNRDGYT
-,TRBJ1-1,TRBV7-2,ASSLRENAEAF
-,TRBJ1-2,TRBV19,ASSLRGRNGYGYT
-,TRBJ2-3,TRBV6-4,ASSDSAGSSTDTQY
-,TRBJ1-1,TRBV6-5,ASSGTFSTEAF
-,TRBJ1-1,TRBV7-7,ASSYDHPRGTPDNTEAF
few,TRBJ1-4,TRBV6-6,ASTLEGGKLF
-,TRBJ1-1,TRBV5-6,ASSSEPPPGTEAF
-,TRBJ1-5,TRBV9,ASSVRGPDQPQH
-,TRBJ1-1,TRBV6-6,ASSPGGRNTEAF
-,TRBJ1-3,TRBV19,ASRADRADGNTIY
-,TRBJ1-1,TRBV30,AWSVWLGSTEAF
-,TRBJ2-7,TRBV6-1,ASRLLASSYEQY
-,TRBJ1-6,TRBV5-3,ARSLDRQGRSPLH
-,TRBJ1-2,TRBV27,ASGVRDRDYGYT
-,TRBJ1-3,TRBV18,ASSLGTGDSGNTIY
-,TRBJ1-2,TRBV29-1,SVGGPRLNGYT
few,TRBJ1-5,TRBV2,ASSITGGDYQPQH
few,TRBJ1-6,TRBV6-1,ASRPGQGGGSPLH
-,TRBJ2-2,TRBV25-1,ASRRSSGRETGELF
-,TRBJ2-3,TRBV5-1,ASSLGGGADTQY
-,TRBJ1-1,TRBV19,ASSIQLNTEAF
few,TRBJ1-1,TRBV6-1,ASSEGTGVNTEAF
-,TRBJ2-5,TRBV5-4,ASSPSTGTSGVETQY
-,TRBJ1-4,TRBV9,ASSVVGRGNEKLF
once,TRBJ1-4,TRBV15,ATSRDREEEKLF
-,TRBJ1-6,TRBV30,AWSVPGVPYNSPLH
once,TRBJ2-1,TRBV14,ASSPPTRNEQF
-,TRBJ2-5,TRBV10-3,AISPGRGGGAQETQY
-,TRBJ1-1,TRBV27,ASSRQGPNVAEAF
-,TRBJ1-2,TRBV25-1,ASSFGNGYT
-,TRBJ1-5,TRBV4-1,ASSHGGGLNNQPQH
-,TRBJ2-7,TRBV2,ASSEGRGHEQY
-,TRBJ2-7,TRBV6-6,ASSSTRYEQY
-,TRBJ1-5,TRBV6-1,ATQAYSNQPQH
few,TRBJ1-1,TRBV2,ASQKTTGYTEAF
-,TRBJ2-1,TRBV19,ASSISGVEWDEQF
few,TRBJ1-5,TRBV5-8,ASSSQYSNQPQH
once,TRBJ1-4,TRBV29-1,SVATGGREKLF
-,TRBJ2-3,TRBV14,ASRLTGDTTDTQY
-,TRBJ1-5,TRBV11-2,ASSPLGQGNQPQH
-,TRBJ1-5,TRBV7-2,ASRFSGTGNQPQH
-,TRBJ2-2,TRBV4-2,ASSRERNPNTGELF